What follows is one T cell receptor (beta chain) and its context. What it recognizes is unknown. The CDR3 extends over 13 amino acids. Trimming took off 7 bases at V and 6 bases at J, with 14 bases between the two ends. Germline V gene lookup returns CDR1 MNHNS and CDR2 SASEGT. These data are taken from a study of T cells after yellow fever vaccination. Study-wide results and limits: The study found a weaker secondary response that peaked faster, day 5 versus 15.

In TCRdb, the 5' RACE reads were re-called with MiXCR into one record per CDR3 protein. The table has more than 65,000 distinct CDR3 sequences, 7.3% seen once; the top ten hold approximately 28%. This sample comprised CD8+ T cells sorted from PBMCs, obtained 10 days after the first yellow fever vaccination. This chain joins TRBV6-1 and TRBJ2-3; the D is unclear. This clonotype was sampled from a man between 18 and 29 years old who received the YFV17D yellow fever vaccine. This CDR3 reads CASNDGAMDTQYF. CDR3 coding DNA: TGTGCCAGCAATGACGGAGCAATGGATACGCAGTATTTT.